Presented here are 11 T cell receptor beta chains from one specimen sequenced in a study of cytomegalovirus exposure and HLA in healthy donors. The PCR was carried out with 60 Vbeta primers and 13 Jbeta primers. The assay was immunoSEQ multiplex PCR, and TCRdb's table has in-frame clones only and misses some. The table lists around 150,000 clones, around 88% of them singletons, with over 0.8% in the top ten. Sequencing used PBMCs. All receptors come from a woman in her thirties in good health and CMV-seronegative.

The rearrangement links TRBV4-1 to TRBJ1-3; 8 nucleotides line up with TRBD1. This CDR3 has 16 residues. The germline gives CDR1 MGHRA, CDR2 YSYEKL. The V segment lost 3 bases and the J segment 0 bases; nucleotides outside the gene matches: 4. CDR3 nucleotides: TGCGCCAGCAGCCAGGACAGGGTCGCCTCTGGAAACACCATATATTTT. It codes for CASSQDRVASGNTIYF.

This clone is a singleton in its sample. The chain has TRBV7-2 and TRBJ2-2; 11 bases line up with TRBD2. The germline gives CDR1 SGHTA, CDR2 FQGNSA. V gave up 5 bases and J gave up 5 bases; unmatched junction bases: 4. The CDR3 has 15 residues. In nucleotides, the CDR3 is TGTGCCAGCAGCATTAGCGGGGGGGGGACCGGGGAGCTGTTTTTT. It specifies CASSISGGGTGELFF.

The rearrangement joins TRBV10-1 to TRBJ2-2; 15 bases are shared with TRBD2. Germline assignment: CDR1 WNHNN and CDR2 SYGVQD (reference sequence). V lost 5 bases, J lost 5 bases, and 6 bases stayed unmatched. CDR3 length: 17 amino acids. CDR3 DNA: TGCGCCAGCAGTCCACCGGGACTAGCGGGAGGTACCGGGGAGCTGTTTTTT. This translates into CASSPPGLAGGTGELFF.

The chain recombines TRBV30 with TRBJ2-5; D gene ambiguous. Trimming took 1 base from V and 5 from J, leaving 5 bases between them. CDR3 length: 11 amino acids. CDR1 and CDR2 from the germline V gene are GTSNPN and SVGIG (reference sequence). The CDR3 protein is CAWSAGETQYF. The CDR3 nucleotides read TGTGCCTGGAGTGCCGGGGAGACCCAGTACTTC.

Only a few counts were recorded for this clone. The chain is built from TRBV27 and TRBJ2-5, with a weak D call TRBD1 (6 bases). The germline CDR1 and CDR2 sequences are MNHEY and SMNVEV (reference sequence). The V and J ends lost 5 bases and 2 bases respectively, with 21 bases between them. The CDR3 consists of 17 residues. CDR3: CASSPKVGALSQETQYF. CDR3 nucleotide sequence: TGTGCCAGCAGTCCCAAGGTGGGGGCCCTCTCGCAAGAGACCCAGTACTTC.

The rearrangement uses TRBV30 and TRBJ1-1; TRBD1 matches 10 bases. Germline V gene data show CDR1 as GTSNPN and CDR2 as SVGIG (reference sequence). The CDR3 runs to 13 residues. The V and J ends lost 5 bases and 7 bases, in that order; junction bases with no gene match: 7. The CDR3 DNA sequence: TGTGCCTGGGGAGACAGGGGGCCTCATGAAGCTTTCTTT. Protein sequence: CAWGDRGPHEAFF. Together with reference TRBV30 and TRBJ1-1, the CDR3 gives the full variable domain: SQTIHQWPATLVQPVGSPLSLECTVEGTSNPNLYWYRQAAGRGLQLLFYSVGIGQISSEVPQNLSASRPQDRQFILSSKKLLLSDSGFYLCAWGDRGPHEAFFGQGTRLTVV.

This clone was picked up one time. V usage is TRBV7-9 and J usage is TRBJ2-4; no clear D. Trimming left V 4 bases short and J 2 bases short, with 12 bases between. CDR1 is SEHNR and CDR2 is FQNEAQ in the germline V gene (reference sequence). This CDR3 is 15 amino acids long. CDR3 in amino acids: CASSYWAPSKNIQYF. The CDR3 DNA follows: TGTGCCAGCAGCTACTGGGCCCCGTCCAAAAACATTCAGTACTTC.

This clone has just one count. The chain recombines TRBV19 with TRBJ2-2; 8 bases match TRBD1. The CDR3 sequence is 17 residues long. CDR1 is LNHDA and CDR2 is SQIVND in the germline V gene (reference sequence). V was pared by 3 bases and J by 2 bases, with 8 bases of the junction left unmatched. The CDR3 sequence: CASSIWSGQGNTGELFF. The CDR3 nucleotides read TGTGCCAGTAGTATCTGGAGTGGACAGGGAAACACCGGGGAGCTGTTTTTT.

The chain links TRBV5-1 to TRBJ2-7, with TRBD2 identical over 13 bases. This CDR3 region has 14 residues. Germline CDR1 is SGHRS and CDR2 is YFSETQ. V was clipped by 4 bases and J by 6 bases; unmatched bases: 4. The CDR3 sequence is CASSGTSGVGEQYF. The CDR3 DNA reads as TGCGCCAGCAGCGGGACTAGCGGGGTTGGCGAGCAGTACTTC.

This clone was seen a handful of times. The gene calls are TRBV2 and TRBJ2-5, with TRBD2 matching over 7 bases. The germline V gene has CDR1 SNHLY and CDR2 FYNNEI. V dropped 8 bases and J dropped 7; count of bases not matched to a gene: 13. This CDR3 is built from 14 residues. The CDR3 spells CASRLQGGFGTQYF. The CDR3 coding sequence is TGTGCCAGCCGCCTCCAGGGAGGGTTCGGGACCCAGTACTTC.

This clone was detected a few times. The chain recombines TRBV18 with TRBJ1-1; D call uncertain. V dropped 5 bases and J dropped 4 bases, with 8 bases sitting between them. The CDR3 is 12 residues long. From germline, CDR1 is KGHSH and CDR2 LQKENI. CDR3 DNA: TGTGCCAGCTCATTAAGTAGCACTGAAGCTTTCTTT. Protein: CASSLSSTEAFF.